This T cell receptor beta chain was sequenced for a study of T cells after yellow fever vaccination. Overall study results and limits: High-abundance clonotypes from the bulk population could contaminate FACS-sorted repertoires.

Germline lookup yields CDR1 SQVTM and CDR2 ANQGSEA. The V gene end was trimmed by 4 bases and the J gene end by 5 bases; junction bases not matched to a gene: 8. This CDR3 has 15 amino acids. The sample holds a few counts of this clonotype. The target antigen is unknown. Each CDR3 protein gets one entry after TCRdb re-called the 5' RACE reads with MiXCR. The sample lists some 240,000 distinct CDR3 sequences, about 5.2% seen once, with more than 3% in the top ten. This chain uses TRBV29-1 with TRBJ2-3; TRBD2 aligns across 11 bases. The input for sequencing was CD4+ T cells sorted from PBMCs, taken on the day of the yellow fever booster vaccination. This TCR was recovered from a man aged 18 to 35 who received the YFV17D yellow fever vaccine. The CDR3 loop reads CSVVHSGGAGDTQYF. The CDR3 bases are TGCAGCGTTGTCCATAGCGGGGGGGCAGGAGATACGCAGTATTTT.